These T cell receptor beta chains were read from a single sample in a study of cytomegalovirus exposure and HLA in healthy donors. Some clones are missing from TCRdb's copy, which holds only in-frame ones; the method was immunoSEQ multiplex PCR. The sample includes tens of thousands of clones, 70% to 80% of them seen just once. The specimen was PBMCs. The source of these receptors is a man aged 30-40 years in good health and CMV-seronegative. The CDR3 runs from the conserved cysteine through the conserved F or W. D genes are given only for firm matches. Expanded clones get a size class; other rows say once, few or many, or leave the size out.

cdr3_aa: CASKKGQGAGNTIYF
cdr3_nt: TGTGCCAGCAAAAAAGGACAGGGGGCTGGAAACACCATATATTTT
d_call: TRBD1
v_call: TRBV6-1
clone_size: -
j_call: TRBJ1-3

cdr3_aa: CASSGTSGSFGEQYF
cdr3_nt: TGTGCCAGCAGTGGGACTAGCGGGAGTTTCGGCGAGCAGTACTTC
d_call: TRBD2
v_call: TRBV2
clone_size: -
j_call: TRBJ2-7

cdr3_aa: CASSTRSRTEETQYF
cdr3_nt: TGTGCCAGCAGCACTAGATCCCGGACAGAAGAGACCCAGTACTTC
d_call: -
v_call: TRBV7-9
clone_size: few
j_call: TRBJ2-5

cdr3_aa: CASSTHAADNQPQHF
cdr3_nt: TGTGCCAGCAGCACCCATGCGGCCGACAATCAGCCCCAGCATTTT
d_call: -
v_call: TRBV14
clone_size: few
j_call: TRBJ1-5

cdr3_aa: CASSETGNHEQYF
cdr3_nt: TGCGCCAGCAGTGAAACAGGGAACCACGAGCAGTACTTC
d_call: -
v_call: TRBV10-2
clone_size: few
j_call: TRBJ2-7

cdr3_aa: CASSLLGSGELFF
cdr3_nt: TGTGCCAGCAGCTTACTAGGTTCCGGGGAGCTGTTTTTT
d_call: -
v_call: TRBV11-1
clone_size: -
j_call: TRBJ2-2

cdr3_aa: CASSYLATGVVEQYF
cdr3_nt: TGTGCCAGCAGTTACCTTGCGACAGGGGTTGTTGAGCAGTACTTC
d_call: TRBD1
v_call: TRBV6-5
clone_size: -
j_call: TRBJ2-7

cdr3_aa: CASRGFEEAYEQYF
cdr3_nt: TGTGCCAGCAGGGGGTTTGAGGAGGCCTACGAGCAGTACTTC
d_call: -
v_call: TRBV6-1
clone_size: few
j_call: TRBJ2-7

cdr3_aa: CASSPGTSGPYEQYF
cdr3_nt: TGCGCCAGCAGCCCGGGGACTAGCGGGCCCTACGAGCAGTACTTC
d_call: TRBD2
v_call: TRBV5-1
clone_size: -
j_call: TRBJ2-7

cdr3_aa: CASSLIRSSEQYF
cdr3_nt: TGTGCCAGCAGCTTAATCAGATCCTCCGAGCAGTACTTC
d_call: -
v_call: TRBV7-7
clone_size: -
j_call: TRBJ2-7

cdr3_aa: CASSLTSENYEQYF
cdr3_nt: TGTGCCAGCAGCCTGACTAGCGAGAACTACGAGCAGTACTTC
d_call: TRBD2
v_call: TRBV5-6
clone_size: -
j_call: TRBJ2-7

cdr3_aa: CSVGNDRVGAGWIYEQYF
cdr3_nt: TGCAGCGTTGGAAATGACAGGGTAGGGGCGGGATGGATCTACGAGCAGTACTTC
d_call: -
v_call: TRBV29-1
clone_size: -
j_call: TRBJ2-7

cdr3_aa: CASSYQIRGLRDGYTF
cdr3_nt: TGTGCCAGCAGTTACCAAATCAGGGGTTTACGGGATGGCTACACCTTC
d_call: -
v_call: TRBV6-5
clone_size: -
j_call: TRBJ1-2

cdr3_aa: CASTHPVGGASNQPQHF
cdr3_nt: TGTGCCAGTACCCACCCAGTAGGGGGCGCGAGCAATCAGCCCCAGCATTTT
d_call: TRBD1
v_call: TRBV19
clone_size: -
j_call: TRBJ1-5

cdr3_aa: CASTLGQGAYEQYF
cdr3_nt: TGTGCCAGCACCTTGGGTCAGGGGGCCTACGAGCAGTACTTC
d_call: TRBD1
v_call: TRBV7-9
clone_size: -
j_call: TRBJ2-7

cdr3_aa: CASSGKYFGYTF
cdr3_nt: TGTGCCAGCTCCGGGAAGTATTTTGGCTACACCTTC
d_call: -
v_call: TRBV25-1
clone_size: -
j_call: TRBJ1-2

cdr3_aa: CASSPGLASYNEQFF
cdr3_nt: TGCGCCAGCAGCCCGGGACTAGCGAGCTACAATGAGCAGTTCTTC
d_call: TRBD2
v_call: TRBV5-1
clone_size: -
j_call: TRBJ2-1

cdr3_aa: CASSPGDSHLQTGF
cdr3_nt: TGTGCCAGCAGCCCCGGGGACAGCCACCTCCAGACGGGCTTC
d_call: TRBD1
v_call: TRBV11-2
clone_size: -
j_call: TRBJ1-2

cdr3_aa: CASSRTGGSYNEQFF
cdr3_nt: TGTGCCAGCAGCAGGACAGGGGGCTCCTACAATGAGCAGTTCTTC
d_call: -
v_call: TRBV21-1
clone_size: -
j_call: TRBJ2-1

cdr3_aa: CASSPSGSLKNIQYF
cdr3_nt: TGTGCCAGCAGCCCAAGCGGGAGCCTTAAAAACATTCAGTACTTC
d_call: TRBD2
v_call: TRBV7-9
clone_size: -
j_call: TRBJ2-4

cdr3_aa: CASSLLRTGGNYGYTF
cdr3_nt: TGTGCCAGCAGCCTACTCCGGACAGGGGGAAACTATGGCTACACCTTC
d_call: TRBD1
v_call: TRBV7-8
clone_size: -
j_call: TRBJ1-2

cdr3_aa: CASSLGDSNQPQHF
cdr3_nt: TGTGCCAGCAGCTTAGGCGATAGCAATCAGCCCCAGCATTTT
d_call: -
v_call: TRBV7-2
clone_size: -
j_call: TRBJ1-5

cdr3_aa: CASRRLAGHQETQYF
cdr3_nt: TGTGCCAGCAGAAGACTAGCGGGACACCAAGAGACCCAGTACTTC
d_call: TRBD2
v_call: TRBV2
clone_size: few
j_call: TRBJ2-5

cdr3_aa: CASSAILASSYNEQFF
cdr3_nt: TGTGCCAGCAGCGCGATACTAGCAAGCTCCTACAATGAGCAGTTCTTC
d_call: -
v_call: TRBV5-6
clone_size: -
j_call: TRBJ2-1

cdr3_aa: CASSPDLADTQYF
cdr3_nt: TGTGCCAGCAGTCCTGACCTAGCGGATACGCAGTATTTT
d_call: -
v_call: TRBV5-4
clone_size: -
j_call: TRBJ2-3

cdr3_aa: CASSGGRNPSNQPQHF
cdr3_nt: TGTGCCAGCAGCGGTGGGAGAAATCCTAGCAATCAGCCCCAGCATTTT
d_call: -
v_call: TRBV5-5
clone_size: few
j_call: TRBJ1-5

cdr3_aa: CASSGTGATDTQYF
cdr3_nt: TGTGCCAGCAGCGGGACAGGGGCTACAGATACGCAGTATTTT
d_call: TRBD1
v_call: TRBV6-1
clone_size: few
j_call: TRBJ2-3

cdr3_aa: CAISEGLAYYEQYF
cdr3_nt: TGTGCCATCAGTGAGGGACTAGCCTACTACGAGCAGTACTTC
d_call: TRBD2
v_call: TRBV10-3
clone_size: -
j_call: TRBJ2-7

cdr3_aa: CASSYEGARAEAFF
cdr3_nt: TGTGCCAGCAGTTATGAGGGGGCGAGGGCTGAAGCTTTCTTT
d_call: TRBD1
v_call: TRBV28
clone_size: few
j_call: TRBJ1-1

cdr3_aa: CATSRDRGRAEQYF
cdr3_nt: TGTGCCACCAGCAGAGATAGAGGCAGGGCTGAGCAGTACTTC
d_call: -
v_call: TRBV15
clone_size: -
j_call: TRBJ2-7

cdr3_aa: CASKNRDSNEQFF
cdr3_nt: TGTGCCAGCAAGAACCGGGACAGCAATGAGCAGTTCTTC
d_call: TRBD1
v_call: TRBV6-4
clone_size: -
j_call: TRBJ2-1

cdr3_aa: CASREHQTVTEAFF
cdr3_nt: TGTGCCAGCAGGGAACATCAGACAGTCACTGAAGCTTTCTTT
d_call: -
v_call: TRBV6-1
clone_size: few
j_call: TRBJ1-1

cdr3_aa: CASSRDPSGSTDTQYF
cdr3_nt: TGCGCCAGCAGCCGAGATCCTAGCGGGAGCACAGATACGCAGTATTTT
d_call: TRBD2
v_call: TRBV5-1
clone_size: -
j_call: TRBJ2-3

cdr3_aa: CASSPYRGLSNQPQHF
cdr3_nt: TGTGCCAGCAGTCCCTACAGGGGGCTGAGCAATCAGCCCCAGCATTTT
d_call: TRBD1
v_call: TRBV27
clone_size: -
j_call: TRBJ1-5

cdr3_aa: CASSSSVYEQYF
cdr3_nt: TGTGCCAGCAGCTCCTCGGTCTACGAGCAGTACTTC
d_call: -
v_call: TRBV9
clone_size: -
j_call: TRBJ2-7

cdr3_aa: CASTPGQENTEAFF
cdr3_nt: TGTGCCAGCACCCCCGGACAGGAGAACACTGAAGCTTTCTTT
d_call: TRBD1
v_call: TRBV2
clone_size: once
j_call: TRBJ1-1

cdr3_aa: CASSLTSGSDTGELFF
cdr3_nt: TGTGCCAGCAGCTTGACTAGCGGGAGTGACACCGGGGAGCTGTTTTTT
d_call: TRBD2
v_call: TRBV7-8
clone_size: few
j_call: TRBJ2-2

cdr3_aa: CASSLGDWRGYTF
cdr3_nt: TGTGCCAGCAGCCTCGGAGATTGGCGTGGCTACACCTTC
d_call: -
v_call: TRBV11-2
clone_size: -
j_call: TRBJ1-2